The 15 T cell receptor beta chains below all came from one sample that was sequenced in a study of cytomegalovirus exposure and HLA in healthy donors. Primers for the PCR totalled 60 Vbeta and 13 Jbeta. The repertoire was sequenced with immunoSEQ multiplex PCR; TCRdb's copy has only in-frame clones and lacks some. The repertoire holds about 200,000 clones, with around 80% as singletons. What was sequenced was PBMCs. The receptors come from a man in his late teens or twenties in good health and CMV-seronegative.

The chain recombines TRBV9 with TRBJ2-7; TRBD1 might be the D (5 bases). The germline V gene encodes CDR1 SGDLS and CDR2 YYNGEE. The V and J ends lost 0 bases and 2 bases respectively, with 9 bases between them. The CDR3 contains 14 residues. CDR3 DNA sequence: TGTGCCAGCAGCGTAGAGGGGTATCCCTACGAGCAGTACTTC. It specifies CASSVEGYPYEQYF.

This clone was counted once. The chain is built from TRBV6-5 and TRBJ1-4; tentative D call: TRBD1 (6 bases). V was clipped by 0 bases and J by 6 bases, with 14 bases between them. Germline values: CDR1 MNHEY, CDR2 SVGAGI. The CDR3 has 16 amino acids. The CDR3 here is CASSYSGGRPHEKLFF. The CDR3 DNA is TGTGCCAGCAGTTACTCGGGGGGGCGGCCCCATGAAAAACTGTTTTTT.

This clone was detected once. V is TRBV30 and J is TRBJ2-3, with 15 bases that match TRBD2. Losses at the gene ends were 5 bases for V and 3 bases for J; bases not matched to a gene: 18. Germline V CDR1 and CDR2: GTSNPN, SVGIG (reference sequence). CDR3 size: 20 residues. CDR3 sequence: CAWFWAGLAGGLPHTDTQYF. The CDR3 bases are TGTGCCTGGTTTTGGGCGGGACTAGCGGGAGGCCTCCCACATACAGATACGCAGTATTTT.

This clone has just a few counts. The gene calls are TRBV6-5 and TRBJ2-5, with 10 bases that match TRBD2. The length of the CDR3 is 15 residues. The J segment lost 3 bases and the V segment lost 9 bases, leaving 10 bases of the junction unmatched. Germline lookup yields CDR1 MNHEY and CDR2 SVGAGI. CDR3 protein: CASIGLAGEEETQYF. The CDR3 DNA reads as TGTGCCAGTATAGGCCTAGCGGGAGAAGAAGAGACCCAGTACTTC.

The chain links TRBV19 to TRBJ1-2, with D maybe TRBD1 (6 bases). V gave up 1 base and J gave up 8 bases, with 14 bases separating them. The CDR3 is 14 residues long. Per germline, CDR1 LNHDA and CDR2 SQIVND (reference sequence). This CDR3 is CASSIVSGQQGYTF. The CDR3 DNA sequence: TGTGCCAGTAGTATAGTTTCTGGACAGCAGGGCTACACCTTC.

The chain employs TRBV19 and TRBJ1-5, with TRBD1 matching 9 bases. CDR1 LNHDA and CDR2 SQIVND come from the germline V gene (reference sequence). The trim removed 6 bases at V and 0 bases at J, leaving 15 bases unmatched. The CDR3 runs 19 residues. The CDR3 DNA sequence: TGTGCCAGTAGCCTTGACGGGCTATGGACAGGGGATAGCAATCAGCCCCAGCATTTT. Encoded protein: CASSLDGLWTGDSNQPQHF.

The chain combines TRBV11-2 with TRBJ1-4; 9 nucleotides align to TRBD1. The CDR3 contains 15 residues. Germline V gene sequence: CDR1 SGHAT, CDR2 FQNNGV. The junction had 6 bases not matched to a gene; V was cut back by 5 bases and J by 5 bases. The CDR3 loop is CASSGGTGLNEKLFF. The CDR3 DNA reads as TGTGCCAGCAGCGGCGGGACAGGGTTGAATGAAAAACTGTTTTTT.

The J gene is TRBJ1-1, the V gene TRBV5-1; 9 bases fit TRBD1. With V trimmed by 3 bases and J by 5 bases, 5 bases remained unmatched. The length of the CDR3 is 14 residues. Germline values: CDR1 SGHRS, CDR2 YFSETQ. The CDR3 nucleotides are TGCGCCAGCAGCTGGACAGGGGTTAGGACTGAAGCTTTCTTT. Amino acid sequence: CASSWTGVRTEAFF.

The genes are TRBV7-9 and TRBJ2-1; 10 positions match TRBD2. Germline V CDR1 and CDR2: SEHNR, FQNEAQ (reference sequence). This CDR3 has 15 residues. The ends lost 0 bases at V and 6 bases at J; junction bases unmatched: 2. The chain's CDR3 is CASSLAASGSNEQFF. The CDR3 coding sequence is TGTGCCAGCAGCTTAGCAGCTAGCGGGAGCAATGAGCAGTTCTTC.

This clone was seen only once. One end of the junction varies from germline; a read error may be responsible. The CDR3 sequence: CASSQEGTGPRF. The CDR3 DNA is TGCGCCAGCAGCCAAGAGGGAACAGGGCCACGCTTT. This rearrangement joins TRBV4-3 to TRBJ1-1; perhaps TRBD1 as D (6 bases). Germline assignment: CDR1 LGHNA and CDR2 YSLEER. The CDR3 extends over 12 amino acids.

The rearrangement links TRBV9 to TRBJ2-3; TRBD2 matches at 11 bases. V lost 0 bases to trimming and J lost 6 bases; unmatched junction nucleotides: 3. CDR1 is SGDLS, CDR2 YYNGEE, per germline. This CDR3 is 15 amino acids long. CDR3 DNA sequence: TGTGCCAGCAGCGTAGGGGCTAGCGGGGGGGATACGCAGTATTTT. Protein sequence: CASSVGASGGDTQYF.

This chain uses TRBV5-1 with TRBJ2-5; 7 bases fit TRBD2. CDR3 size: 14 residues. Germline CDR1 and CDR2: SGHRS and YFSETQ. The V and J ends lost 3 bases and 5 bases, in that order; junction bases with no gene match: 7. The DNA for the CDR3 is TGCGCCAGCAGCTCCCTCACGGGGGGTGAGACCCAGTACTTC. Protein: CASSSLTGGETQYF.

The chain carries TRBV28 and TRBJ1-2, with 7 bases aligning to TRBD1. V was pared by 7 bases and J by 4 bases, with 12 bases of the junction left unmatched. Germline V gene data show CDR1 as MDHEN and CDR2 as SYDVKM. The CDR3 consists of 15 residues. CDR3 amino acids: CASNPSLGTAYGYTF. The CDR3 DNA reads TGTGCCAGCAACCCTTCACTTGGGACAGCCTATGGCTACACCTTC.

The count of this clone is one. The chain uses TRBV7-2 and TRBJ2-7; D remains unclear. V gave up 2 bases and J gave up 5 bases, with 10 bases separating them. Germline assignment: CDR1 SGHTA and CDR2 FQGNSA. This CDR3 spans 13 amino acids. The CDR3 bases are TGTGCCAGCAGCTTAAGGCGTGCGGACGAGCAGTACTTC. It is translated as CASSLRRADEQYF.

The chain uses TRBV28 and TRBJ2-7; D perhaps matches TRBD2 (5 bases). The V and J ends lost 2 bases and 0 bases respectively, with 11 bases between them. Germline assignment: CDR1 MDHEN and CDR2 SYDVKM. The CDR3 extends over 15 amino acids. The CDR3 loop reads CASSLNGGPSYEQYF. CDR3 sequence (DNA): TGTGCCAGCAGTTTAAACGGAGGTCCCTCCTACGAGCAGTACTTC. Looking up the rest from reference TRBV28 and TRBJ2-7 gives the full variable domain: DVKVTQSSRYLVKRTGEKVFLECVQDMDHENMFWYRQDPGLGLRLIYFSYDVKMKEKGDIPEGYSVSREKKERFSLILESASTNQTSMYLCASSLNGGPSYEQYFGPGTRLTVT.